This T cell receptor (beta chain) was profiled in a study of CD8 T cells in ankylosing spondylitis. The study, taken as a whole, reports: Relatively scarce in peripheral blood, disease-linked clones were CD8+. The clones that were linked to disease were reported to be significantly enriched in matched synovial fluid samples from ankylosing spondylitis patients. Several of the motif variants were reported before in synovial fluid and blood from reactive arthritis.

This clonotype was seen a few times. Its cognate antigen is unknown. V trimming: 4 bases; J trimming: 2 bases; junction bases outside the gene matches: 4. Germline CDR1 and CDR2: MNHEY and SVGEGT. The CDR3 extends over 14 amino acids. A quantitative 5'-RACE method, one with molecular barcodes, was used to make TCR beta libraries. MiXCR, run by TCRdb on the 5' RACE reads, gives a single entry per CDR3 protein. The sample has 300,000 to 350,000 distinct CDR3 sequences; around 21% are singletons. The rearrangement links TRBV6-2 or TRBV6-3 to TRBJ2-7, with 8 bases matching TRBD2. The source is a female donor with ankylosing spondylitis or in good health (not recorded which). The sequenced sample was blood, either unsorted or a sorted T cell fraction (not recorded which). This CDR3 reads CASSFSGSPYEQYF. The CDR3 DNA is TGTGCCAGCAGTTTCAGCGGGAGTCCCTACGAGCAGTACTTC.